The clone carrying this TCR beta chain was observed many times. As yet, its antigen is unknown. Trimming took 1 base from V and 5 from J; bases not matched to a gene: 5. Germline V CDR1 and CDR2: SGHNT, YYREEE (reference sequence). CDR3 length: 15 residues. Alongside a J-beta primer mix, a sample-barcoded 5' primer served in a second PCR lasting roughly 6 to 11 cycles. A template-switch adaptor with 12 random nucleotides tagged each cDNA molecule. TCRdb reprocessed the 5' RACE reads with MiXCR, giving one entry per CDR3 protein. The data contain hundreds of thousands of distinct CDR3 sequences, less than 40% of them singletons. These data belong to a study of blood T cells in healthy people across ages. Study-level background: Per every two T cells, about one barcoded beta molecule was captured by template switching. The study, taken as a whole, reports: No one knew whether donors had CMV, which possibly confounded expanded clonotype changes. Both higher diversity and more naive CD4+ cells marked long-lived donors when set against aged donors.

The chain couples TRBV5-4 to TRBJ2-1, with 8 bases lining up with TRBD2. Sequencing was performed on blood. The clonotype was recovered from a woman older than 75 in good health. CDR3 DNA: TGTGCCAGCAGCTTGACAGCGGGGGAACACAATGAGCAGTTCTTC. Translation: CASSLTAGEHNEQFF.